The 7 T cell receptor beta chains below come from one sample, sequenced in a study of monozygotic twins with inflammatory bowel disease. TCRdb re-called the 5' RACE reads and catalogs CDR3 proteins one per entry, DNA excluded. Across about 140,000 distinct CDR3 sequences, the top ten clones capture 2% to 3% of the sample. Sample: blood. All receptors come from a human donor with ulcerative colitis or Crohn's disease, or a healthy co-twin of an affected twin (not recorded which).

The chain joins TRBV11-1 to TRBJ2-1; the D gene TCRdb calls, TRBD1, cannot be checked with no DNA. Germline V lookup: CDR1 SGHAT, CDR2 FQDESV (reference sequence). The CDR3 covers 18 residues. The CDR3 region is CASSFPLRAGGTDNEQFF. Full variable domain (outside the CDR3, taken from reference TRBV11-1 and TRBJ2-1): EAEVAQSPRYKITEKSQAVAFWCDPISGHATLYWYRQILGQGPELLVQFQDESVVDDSQLPKDRFSAERLKGVDSTLKIQPAELGDSAMYLCASSFPLRAGGTDNEQFFGPGTRLTVL.

This rearrangement joins TRBV11-2 to TRBJ2-2; TCRdb calls TRBD1, which cannot be checked without DNA. The CDR3 is made up of 17 amino acids. From germline, CDR1 is SGHAT and CDR2 FQNNGV. The CDR3 sequence: CASSLIAGARGTGELFF.

The chain is built from TRBV20-1 and TRBJ1-4; TCRdb lists TRBD1, though no DNA is available to test this call. Looked up from germline, CDR1 is DFQATT and CDR2 is SNEGSKA (reference sequence). The CDR3 is 14 residues long. The CDR3 protein is CSARDRRADEKLFF.

V is TRBV30 and J is TRBJ2-3; the D gene TCRdb calls, TRBD1, cannot be checked with no DNA. The CDR3 totals 13 residues. Germline CDR1 is GTSNPN and CDR2 is SVGIG (reference sequence). The CDR3 loop reads CAWTRGGTDTQYF.

The chain recombines TRBV11-2 with TRBJ2-2; TCRdb's assignment of TRBD1 cannot be checked, as there is no DNA. In germline, CDR1 is SGHAT, CDR2 FQNNGV. CDR3 length: 18 residues. CDR3 region: CASRPVGGDRGNTGELFF.

V and J are TRBV7-2 and TRBJ1-2; TCRdb gives TRBD1 as the D gene, but with no DNA this cannot be confirmed. CDR1 and CDR2 (germline): SGHTA, FQGNSA. This CDR3 is built from 16 residues. The chain's CDR3 is CASSLAGARGNYGYTF.

V usage is TRBV3-1 and J usage is TRBJ1-3. This CDR3 contains 14 residues. Germline CDR1 reads LGHDT; CDR2 reads YNNKEL (reference sequence). CDR3 loop: CASSQRTSGNTIYF. Complete variable domain (other parts from reference TRBV3-1 and TRBJ1-3): DTAVSQTPKYLVTQMGNDKSIKCEQNLGHDTMYWYKQDSKKFLKIMFSYNNKELIINETVPNRFSPKSPDKAHLNLHINSLELGDSAVYFCASSQRTSGNTIYFGEGSWLTVV.